This entry lists 22 T cell receptor beta chains sequenced from one sample in a study of blood T cell repertoires in COVID-19. Assay used: immunoSEQ multiplex PCR; TCRdb lists only in-frame clones, some missing. The sample includes around 200,000 clones, around 88% of them seen just once. Material: PBMCs or T cells enriched from blood (not recorded which). The receptor source for this set is a man between 40 and 49 years old with acute COVID-19.

The chain combines TRBV6-5 with TRBJ2-5; 13 positions match TRBD2. The V segment lost 7 bases and the J segment 5 bases; nucleotides outside the gene matches: 4. The CDR3 consists of 14 residues. Germline CDR1 is MNHEY and CDR2 is SVGAGI. CDR3 in amino acids: CASKTSGRRETQYF. DNA for the CDR3: TGTGCCAGCAAGACTAGCGGGAGGAGGGAGACCCAGTACTTC.

This clone showed up just once. This chain joins TRBV19 and TRBJ1-1, with D hard to call. Between the trimmed V and J ends, which lost 10 bases and 5 bases, there was a span of 8 bases. The CDR3 extends over 10 amino acids. Germline-derived CDR1 and CDR2 are LNHDA and SQIVND (reference sequence). This CDR3 is CATWATEAFF. The CDR3 nucleotides are TGTGCCACTTGGGCGACTGAAGCTTTCTTT.

This sequence joins TRBV11-1 and TRBJ2-1; 11 positions agree with TRBD2. The ends lost 5 bases at V and 3 bases at J; junction bases unmatched: 6. This CDR3 has 16 residues. Germline V gene lookup returns CDR1 SGHAT and CDR2 FQDESV (reference sequence). CDR3 protein: CASSKQGTSGYNEQFF. CDR3 nucleotide sequence: TGTGCCAGCAGCAAGCAGGGGACTAGCGGCTACAATGAGCAGTTCTTC. The whole variable domain, filled in from reference TRBV11-1 and TRBJ2-1, reads EAEVAQSPRYKITEKSQAVAFWCDPISGHATLYWYRQILGQGPELLVQFQDESVVDDSQLPKDRFSAERLKGVDSTLKIQPAELGDSAMYLCASSKQGTSGYNEQFFGPGTRLTVL.

As regards this clone: The junction differs from germline at one of its ends, possibly a read error. This rearrangement joins TRBV7-9 to TRBJ1-3, with 7 bases matching TRBD1. The CDR3 is 14 amino acids. CDR1 and CDR2 from the germline V gene are SEHNR and FQNEAQ (reference sequence). The chain's CDR3 is CASTLGQAGNTIYF. The CDR3 nucleotides read TGTGCCAGCACCTTAGGACAGGCTGGAAACACCATATATTTT.

This chain uses TRBV5-1 with TRBJ2-3; TRBD2 matches 10 bases. The V gene end was trimmed by 0 bases and the J gene end by 8 bases; junction bases not matched to a gene: 12. This CDR3 contains 17 residues. Germline CDR1 SGHRS, CDR2 YFSETQ. DNA for the CDR3: TGCGCCAGCAGCTTGGACCCTAGCGGGAGCCCCTCGGGTACGCAGTATTTT. Its translation: CASSLDPSGSPSGTQYF.

This clone was counted a single time. CDR3 DNA: TGTGCCAGTTCCCCGGGACAGGGGATTGAAAAACTGTTTTTT. Its translation: CASSPGQGIEKLFF. The chain uses TRBV19 and TRBJ1-4, with 10 positions matching TRBD1. Germline CDR1 is LNHDA and CDR2 is SQIVND (reference sequence). CDR3 length: 14 residues. V shed 8 bases, J shed 7 bases, and the junction held 7 bases outside the gene matches.

J is TRBJ2-7 and V is TRBV15, with D possibly being TRBD2 (5 bases). V was trimmed by 3 bases and J by 0 bases, leaving 12 bases between them. The germline V gene has CDR1 LNHNV and CDR2 YYDKDF (reference sequence). This CDR3 comprises 15 residues. The CDR3 sequence: CATSSKRLSSYEQYF. CDR3 bases: TGTGCCACCAGCAGTAAGCGGTTAAGCTCCTACGAGCAGTACTTC.

V and J are TRBV28 and TRBJ1-2; the D is unclear. V lost 3 bases and J lost 7, with 18 bases in between. This CDR3 has 15 amino acids. Germline V lookup: CDR1 MDHEN, CDR2 SYDVKM. In nucleotides, the CDR3 is TGTGCCAGCAGTTTTGGGTCTGGAGTAATCTCTGGCTACACCTTC. It is translated as CASSFGSGVISGYTF.

V gene TRBV18 combines with J gene TRBJ2-1; D possibly corresponds to TRBD2 (5 bases). Germline loops: CDR1 KGHSH, CDR2 LQKENI. This CDR3 spans 13 amino acids. V gave up 3 bases and J gave up 15 bases, with 18 bases separating them. CDR3 amino acids: CASSPLEGRSPFF. The CDR3 DNA is TGTGCCAGCTCACCCCTCGAGGGCAGGTCCCCGTTCTTC.

J is TRBJ2-1 and V is TRBV24-1; 9 bases are shared with TRBD2. The CDR3 loop spans 19 amino acids. Germline V gives CDR1 KGHDR, CDR2 SFDVKD. Trimming at V came to 0 bases and at J to 6 bases, leaving 14 bases not matched to a gene. CDR3 bases: TGTGCCACCAGTGATTTGAGCCTAGCGGGAACCACTCAGATCAATGAGCAGTTCTTC. Translating it yields CATSDLSLAGTTQINEQFF.

The chain recombines TRBV28 with TRBJ2-7; TRBD1 agrees at 10 bases. CDR3 length equals 14 residues. V shed 7 bases, J shed 4 bases, and the junction held 7 bases outside the gene matches. Germline V lookup: CDR1 MDHEN, CDR2 SYDVKM. CDR3 amino acids: CASTRQGATYEQYF. As DNA, the CDR3 is TGTGCCAGCACCCGACAGGGGGCGACGTACGAGCAGTACTTC.

The rearrangement joins TRBV7-2 to TRBJ2-1; TRBD1 matches at 8 bases. J gave up 0 bases and V 3 bases, and 1 base lay outside the gene matches. Per the germline V gene, CDR1 is SGHTA and CDR2 is FQGNSA. The length of the CDR3 is 15 residues. CDR3 nucleotide sequence: TGTGCCAGCAGCTTGGGGACAGGCTCCTACAATGAGCAGTTCTTC. Protein sequence: CASSLGTGSYNEQFF.

The chain links TRBV7-9 to TRBJ2-5; 8 bases are shared with TRBD2. The length of the CDR3 is 17 residues. Germline V lookup: CDR1 SEHNR, CDR2 FQNEAQ (reference sequence). V was pared by 4 bases and J by 3 bases, with 13 bases of the junction left unmatched. CDR3 protein: CASSSTAGTRVKETQYF. CDR3 DNA: TGTGCCAGCAGCTCGACCGCCGGGACTAGGGTAAAAGAGACCCAGTACTTC.

Worth noting for this clone: Other DNA variants within this sample encode the same CDR3. The chain has TRBV9 and TRBJ2-3; 10 positions match TRBD2. CDR1 and CDR2 from the germline V gene are SGDLS and YYNGEE. The CDR3 runs to 15 residues. V shed 0 bases and J 6 bases; nucleotides not matched to a gene: 4. The CDR3 DNA is TGTGCCAGCAGCGTAGGGCTAGCGGGAGTGGATACGCAGTATTTT. Translated: CASSVGLAGVDTQYF.

Of note for this clone: The same CDR3 can be traced to other DNA sequences in this sample. The chain has TRBV19 and TRBJ2-3, with 10 bases lining up with TRBD2. This CDR3 has 15 amino acids. J lost 0 bases, V lost 6 bases, and 3 bases had no gene match. The germline V gene encodes CDR1 LNHDA and CDR2 SQIVND (reference sequence). The CDR3 here is CASRRTSGSTDTQYF. The CDR3 DNA follows: TGTGCCAGTAGGAGGACTAGCGGTAGCACAGATACGCAGTATTTT.

The J gene is TRBJ2-5, the V gene TRBV27; TRBD2 agrees at 7 bases. CDR1 is MNHEY, CDR2 SMNVEV, per germline (reference sequence). This CDR3 spans 13 amino acids. V dropped 7 bases and J dropped 4; count of bases not matched to a gene: 6. CDR3 nucleotide sequence: TGTGCCAGCAAGCGGGGCGGCACAGAGACCCAGTACTTC. Its protein is CASKRGGTETQYF.

The V call is TRBV5-8, the J call TRBJ2-7; unclear D gene. Deletions cut 3 bases from V and 5 bases from J, with 15 bases between. CDR3 size: 14 residues. The germline V gene encodes CDR1 SGHTS and CDR2 YDEGEE. DNA of the CDR3: TGTGCCAGCAGCTCCTACTATAACCCCCACGAGCAGTACTTC. It translates to CASSSYYNPHEQYF.

The rearrangement joins TRBV9 to TRBJ2-3; D uncertain. Germline lookup yields CDR1 SGDLS and CDR2 YYNGEE. The CDR3 spans 16 residues. V lost 0 bases and J 1 base, leaving 12 bases between the germline ends. The CDR3 DNA reads as TGTGCCAGCAGCGTAGCGCCCCGCGGAGGCACAGATACGCAGTATTTT. As protein: CASSVAPRGGTDTQYF.

The rearrangement links TRBV11-2 to TRBJ2-7; TRBD1 matches at 7 bases. CDR1 and CDR2 (germline): SGHAT, FQNNGV. V shed 1 base, J shed 2 bases, and the junction held 2 bases outside the gene matches. This CDR3 is built from 14 residues. The CDR3 nucleotides are TGTGCCAGCAGCTTAGTTGGGACAGCCTACGAGCAGTACTTC. It translates to CASSLVGTAYEQYF. Full variable domain (remainder filled in from reference TRBV11-2 and TRBJ2-7): EAGVAQSPRYKIIEKRQSVAFWCNPISGHATLYWYQQILGQGPKLLIQFQNNGVVDDSQLPKDRFSAERLKGVDSTLKIQPAKLEDSAVYLCASSLVGTAYEQYFGPGTRLTVT.

This sequence joins TRBV7-6 and TRBJ2-5; possibly TRBD1 for D (6 bases). CDR1 and CDR2 from the germline V gene are SGHVS and FNYEAQ. V was clipped by 1 base and J by 8 bases, with 17 bases between them. The CDR3 has 15 residues. CDR3 nucleotide sequence: TGTGCCAGCAGCTTAGACGTCCAGGGGCTTGAAACCCAGTACTTC. It translates to CASSLDVQGLETQYF.

This chain links TRBV7-9 with TRBJ2-3; no reliable D call. The CDR3 runs 12 residues. In germline, CDR1 is SEHNR, CDR2 FQNEAQ (reference sequence). V lost 11 bases to trimming and J lost 0 bases, with 9 bases between them. The CDR3 loop is CAVQSSTDTQYF. Written as DNA, the CDR3 is TGTGCCGTCCAGTCTAGCACAGATACGCAGTATTTT.

The chain is built from TRBV19 and TRBJ2-7; TRBD2 is a possible D gene (5 bases). The V and J ends lost 8 bases and 0 bases respectively, with 11 bases between them. The CDR3 is 13 amino acids. Germline assignment: CDR1 LNHDA and CDR2 SQIVND (reference sequence). The CDR3 loop is CASSQEVSYEQYF. The CDR3 DNA reads as TGTGCCAGTTCCCAGGAGGTCTCCTACGAGCAGTACTTC.